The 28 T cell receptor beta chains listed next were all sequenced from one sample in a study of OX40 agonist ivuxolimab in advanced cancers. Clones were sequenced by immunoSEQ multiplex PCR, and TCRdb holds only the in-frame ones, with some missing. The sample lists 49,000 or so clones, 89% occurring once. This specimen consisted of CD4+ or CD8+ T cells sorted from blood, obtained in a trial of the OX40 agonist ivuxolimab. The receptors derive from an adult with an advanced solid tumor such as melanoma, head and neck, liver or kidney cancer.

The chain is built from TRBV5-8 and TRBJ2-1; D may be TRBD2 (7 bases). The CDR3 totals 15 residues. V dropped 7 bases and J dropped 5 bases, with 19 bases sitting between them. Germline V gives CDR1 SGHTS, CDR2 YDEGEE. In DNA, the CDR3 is TGTGCCAGCTTTTATCGAGGGGGGGCCGACAATGAGCAGTTCTTC. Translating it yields CASFYRGGADNEQFF.

CDR3 nucleotide sequence: TGTGCCAGCAGCCTGGGACAGGATAGCCCCTACGAGCAGTACTTC. Its translation is CASSLGQDSPYEQYF. The J gene is TRBJ2-7, the V gene TRBV7-3; TRBD1 matches 8 bases. The CDR3 has 15 residues. V shed 5 bases and J 2 bases; nucleotides not matched to a gene: 8. From germline, CDR1 is SGHTA and CDR2 FQGTGA.

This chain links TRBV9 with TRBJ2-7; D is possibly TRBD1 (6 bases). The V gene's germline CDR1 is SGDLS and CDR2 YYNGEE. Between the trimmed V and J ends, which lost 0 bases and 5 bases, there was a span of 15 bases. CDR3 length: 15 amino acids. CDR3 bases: TGTGCCAGCAGCGTAGACGGGACATCGGCAGACGAGCAGTACTTC. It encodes CASSVDGTSADEQYF.

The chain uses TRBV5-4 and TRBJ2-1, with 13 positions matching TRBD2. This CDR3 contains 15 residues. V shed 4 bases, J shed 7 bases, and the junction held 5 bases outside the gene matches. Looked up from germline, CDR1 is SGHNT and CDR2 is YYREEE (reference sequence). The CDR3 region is CASSPLAGGANEQFF. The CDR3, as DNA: TGTGCCAGCAGCCCACTAGCGGGGGGGGCGAATGAGCAGTTCTTC.

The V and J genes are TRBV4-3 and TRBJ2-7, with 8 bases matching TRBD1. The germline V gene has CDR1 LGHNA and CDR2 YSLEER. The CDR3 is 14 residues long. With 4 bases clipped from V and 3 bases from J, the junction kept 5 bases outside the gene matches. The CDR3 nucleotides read TGCGCCAGCAGCCCTACAGGGGGAGTCTACGAGCAGTACTTC. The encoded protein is CASSPTGGVYEQYF.

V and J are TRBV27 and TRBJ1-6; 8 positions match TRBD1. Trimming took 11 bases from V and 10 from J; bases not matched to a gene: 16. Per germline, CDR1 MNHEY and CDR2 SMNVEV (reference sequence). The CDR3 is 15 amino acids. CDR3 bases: TGTGCCTCAACGGGTCTACCAGGGGGCAGCTCACCCCTCCACTTT. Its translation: CASTGLPGGSSPLHF.

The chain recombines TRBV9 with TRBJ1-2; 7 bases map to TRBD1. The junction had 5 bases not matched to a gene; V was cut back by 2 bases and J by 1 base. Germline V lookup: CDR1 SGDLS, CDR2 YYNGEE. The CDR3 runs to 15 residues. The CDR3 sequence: CASSVSGGFNYGYTF. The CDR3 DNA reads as TGTGCCAGCAGCGTTTCAGGGGGTTTTAACTATGGCTACACCTTC.

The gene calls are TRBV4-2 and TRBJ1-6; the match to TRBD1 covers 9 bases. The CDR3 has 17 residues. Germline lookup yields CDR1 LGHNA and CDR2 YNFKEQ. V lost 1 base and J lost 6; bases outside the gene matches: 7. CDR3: CASSQGKQGASNSPLHF. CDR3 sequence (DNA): TGTGCCAGCAGCCAAGGCAAACAGGGGGCGAGTAATTCACCCCTCCACTTT.

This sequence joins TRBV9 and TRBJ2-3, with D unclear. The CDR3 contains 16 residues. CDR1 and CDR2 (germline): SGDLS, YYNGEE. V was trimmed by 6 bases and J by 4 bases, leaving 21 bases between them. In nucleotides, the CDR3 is TGTGCCAGCACCGCCGATCCCTCTGGTTGGCCAGATACGCAGTATTTT. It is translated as CASTADPSGWPDTQYF.

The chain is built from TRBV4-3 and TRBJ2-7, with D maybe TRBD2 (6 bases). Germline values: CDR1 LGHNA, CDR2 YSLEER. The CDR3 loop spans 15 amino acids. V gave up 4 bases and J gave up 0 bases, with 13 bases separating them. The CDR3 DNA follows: TGCGCCAGCAGCCCTGGGAGTAGCGGCTCCTACGAGCAGTACTTC. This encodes CASSPGSSGSYEQYF.

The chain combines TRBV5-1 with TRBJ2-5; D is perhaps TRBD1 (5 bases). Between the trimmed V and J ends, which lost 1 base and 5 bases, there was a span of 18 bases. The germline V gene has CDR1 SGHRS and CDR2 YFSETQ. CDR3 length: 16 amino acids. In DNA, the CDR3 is TGCGCCAGCAGCTTGACCCTCATAAGACAGTGGGAGACCCAGTACTTC. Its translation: CASSLTLIRQWETQYF. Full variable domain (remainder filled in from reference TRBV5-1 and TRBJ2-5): KAGVTQTPRYLIKTRGQQVTLSCSPISGHRSVSWYQQTPGQGLQFLFEYFSETQRNKGNFPGRFSGRQFSNSRSEMNVSTLELGDSALYLCASSLTLIRQWETQYFGPGTRLLVL.

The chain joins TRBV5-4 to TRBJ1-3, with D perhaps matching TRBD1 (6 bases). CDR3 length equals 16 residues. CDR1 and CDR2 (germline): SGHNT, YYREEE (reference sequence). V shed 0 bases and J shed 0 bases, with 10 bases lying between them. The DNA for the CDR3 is TGTGCCAGCAGCTTGGAAGGGGGAAGCTCTGGAAACACCATATATTTT. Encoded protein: CASSLEGGSSGNTIYF.

The CDR3 protein is CASSYAGGPYNEQFF. The CDR3 DNA follows: TGTGCCAGCAGTTACGCCGGGGGGCCCTACAATGAGCAGTTCTTC. The V call is TRBV6-5, the J call TRBJ2-1, with D perhaps matching TRBD2 (7 bases). V was trimmed by 2 bases and J by 2 bases, leaving 10 bases between them. Germline V lookup: CDR1 MNHEY, CDR2 SVGAGI. The CDR3 has 15 residues.

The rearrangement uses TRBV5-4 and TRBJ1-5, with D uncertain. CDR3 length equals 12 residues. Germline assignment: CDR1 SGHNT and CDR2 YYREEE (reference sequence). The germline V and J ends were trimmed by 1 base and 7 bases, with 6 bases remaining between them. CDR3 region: CASSLPGQPQHF. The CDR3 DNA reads TGTGCCAGCAGCTTGCCCGGGCAGCCCCAGCATTTT.

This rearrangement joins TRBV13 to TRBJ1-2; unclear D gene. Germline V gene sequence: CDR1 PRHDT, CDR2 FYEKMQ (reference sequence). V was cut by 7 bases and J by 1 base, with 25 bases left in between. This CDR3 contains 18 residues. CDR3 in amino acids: CASKGGEARAPSNYGYTF. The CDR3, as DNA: TGTGCCAGCAAAGGTGGGGAGGCAAGGGCCCCCAGTAACTATGGCTACACCTTC.

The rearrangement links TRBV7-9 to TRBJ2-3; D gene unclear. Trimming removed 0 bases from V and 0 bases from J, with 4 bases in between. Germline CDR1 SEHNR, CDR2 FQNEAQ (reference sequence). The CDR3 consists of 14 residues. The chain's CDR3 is CASSLAHSTDTQYF. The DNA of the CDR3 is TGTGCCAGCAGCTTAGCTCACAGCACAGATACGCAGTATTTT.

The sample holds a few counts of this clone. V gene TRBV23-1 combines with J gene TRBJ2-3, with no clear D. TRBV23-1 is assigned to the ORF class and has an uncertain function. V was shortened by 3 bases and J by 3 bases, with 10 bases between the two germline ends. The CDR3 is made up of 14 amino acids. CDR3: CASSQFRTTDTQYF. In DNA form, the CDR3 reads TGCGCCAGCAGTCAGTTCAGGACGACAGATACGCAGTATTTT.

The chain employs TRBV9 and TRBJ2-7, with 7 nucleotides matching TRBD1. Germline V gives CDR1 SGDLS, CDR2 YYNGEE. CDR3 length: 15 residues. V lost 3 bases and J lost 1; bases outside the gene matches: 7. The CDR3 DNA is TGTGCCAGCAGCGCCGAAGGGACAGCATCCTACGAGCAGTACTTC. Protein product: CASSAEGTASYEQYF.

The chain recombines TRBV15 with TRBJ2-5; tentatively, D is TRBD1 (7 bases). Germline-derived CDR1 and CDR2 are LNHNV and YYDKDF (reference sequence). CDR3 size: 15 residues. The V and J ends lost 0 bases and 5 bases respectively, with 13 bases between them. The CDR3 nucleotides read TGTGCCACCAGCAGAGATCAGGAGGGGGCGGAGACCCAGTACTTC. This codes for CATSRDQEGAETQYF.

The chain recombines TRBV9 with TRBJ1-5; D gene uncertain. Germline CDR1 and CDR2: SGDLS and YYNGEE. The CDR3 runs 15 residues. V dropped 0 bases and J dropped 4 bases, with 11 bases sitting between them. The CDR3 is CASSVEGVGNQPQHF. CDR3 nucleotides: TGTGCCAGCAGCGTAGAGGGAGTGGGGAATCAGCCCCAGCATTTT.

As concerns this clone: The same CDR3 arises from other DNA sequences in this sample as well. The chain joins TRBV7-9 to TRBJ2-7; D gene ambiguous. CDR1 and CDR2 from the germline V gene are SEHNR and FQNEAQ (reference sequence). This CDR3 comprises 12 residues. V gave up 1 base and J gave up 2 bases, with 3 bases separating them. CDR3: CASSLDPYEQYF. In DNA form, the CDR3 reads TGTGCCAGCAGCTTAGACCCCTACGAGCAGTACTTC.

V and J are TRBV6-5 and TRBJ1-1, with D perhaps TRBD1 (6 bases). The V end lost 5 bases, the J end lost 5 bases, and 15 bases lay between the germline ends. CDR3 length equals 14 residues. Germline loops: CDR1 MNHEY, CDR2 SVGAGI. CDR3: CASSRWGARTEAFF. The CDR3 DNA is TGTGCCAGCAGTCGGTGGGGGGCGCGGACTGAAGCTTTCTTT.

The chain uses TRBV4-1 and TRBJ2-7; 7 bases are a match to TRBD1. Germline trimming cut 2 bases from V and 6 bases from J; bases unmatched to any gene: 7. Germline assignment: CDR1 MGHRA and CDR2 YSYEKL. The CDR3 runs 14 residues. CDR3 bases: TGCGCCAGCAGCCAAAAAGGGGGCGGAACCGAGCAGTACTTC. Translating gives CASSQKGGGTEQYF.

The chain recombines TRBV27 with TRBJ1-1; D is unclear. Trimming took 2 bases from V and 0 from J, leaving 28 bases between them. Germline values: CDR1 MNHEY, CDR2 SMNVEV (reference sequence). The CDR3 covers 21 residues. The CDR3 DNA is TGTGCCAGCAGTTTACCCATGTACTCGGGAAGCGGGCTTTCAATGAACACTGAAGCTTTCTTT. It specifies CASSLPMYSGSGLSMNTEAFF.

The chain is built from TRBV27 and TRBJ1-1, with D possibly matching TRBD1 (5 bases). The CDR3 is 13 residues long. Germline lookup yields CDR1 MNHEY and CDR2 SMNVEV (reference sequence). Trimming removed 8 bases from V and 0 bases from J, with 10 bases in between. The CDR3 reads CASGQQVNTEAFF. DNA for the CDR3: TGTGCCAGCGGGCAACAGGTGAACACTGAAGCTTTCTTT.

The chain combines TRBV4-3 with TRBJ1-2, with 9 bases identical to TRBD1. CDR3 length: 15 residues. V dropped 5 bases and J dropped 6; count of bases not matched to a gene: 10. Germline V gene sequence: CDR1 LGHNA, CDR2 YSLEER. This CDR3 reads CASSWDREVVDGYTF. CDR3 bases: TGCGCCAGCAGCTGGGACAGGGAGGTGGTGGATGGCTACACCTTC.

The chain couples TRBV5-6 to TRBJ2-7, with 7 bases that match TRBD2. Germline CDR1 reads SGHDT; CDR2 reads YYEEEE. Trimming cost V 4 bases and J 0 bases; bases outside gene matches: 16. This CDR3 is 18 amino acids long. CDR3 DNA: TGTGCCAGCAGCCTCCTATACCTAAAAGCGGGGCTCTCCTACGAGCAGTACTTC. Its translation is CASSLLYLKAGLSYEQYF.

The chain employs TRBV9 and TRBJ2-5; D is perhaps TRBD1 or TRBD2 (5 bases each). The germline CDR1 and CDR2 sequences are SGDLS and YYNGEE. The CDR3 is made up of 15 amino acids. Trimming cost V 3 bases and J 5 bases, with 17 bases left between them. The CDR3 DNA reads TGTGCCAGCAGCGCAGGGACGGGAAACTTTGAGACCCAGTACTTC. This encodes CASSAGTGNFETQYF.